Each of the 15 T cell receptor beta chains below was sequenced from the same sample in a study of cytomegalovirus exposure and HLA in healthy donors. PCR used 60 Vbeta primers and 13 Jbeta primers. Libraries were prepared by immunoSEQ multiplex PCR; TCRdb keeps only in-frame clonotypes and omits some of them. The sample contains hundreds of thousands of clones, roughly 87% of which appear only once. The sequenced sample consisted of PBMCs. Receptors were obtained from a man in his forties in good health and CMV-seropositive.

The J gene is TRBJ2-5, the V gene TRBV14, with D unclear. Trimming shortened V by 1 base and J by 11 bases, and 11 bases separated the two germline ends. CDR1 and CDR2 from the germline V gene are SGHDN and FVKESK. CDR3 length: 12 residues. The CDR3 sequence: CASSQGNLPQYF. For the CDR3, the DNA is TGTGCCAGCAGCCAAGGCAACCTACCGCAGTACTTC.

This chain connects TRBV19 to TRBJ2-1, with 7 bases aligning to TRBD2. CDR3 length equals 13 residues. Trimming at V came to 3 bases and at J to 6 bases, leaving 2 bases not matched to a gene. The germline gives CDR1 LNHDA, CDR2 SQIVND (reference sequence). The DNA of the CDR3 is TGTGCCAGTAGTATGGGAGGGATCAATGAGCAGTTCTTC. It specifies CASSMGGINEQFF. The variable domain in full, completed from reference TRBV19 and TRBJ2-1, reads DGGITQSPKYLFRKEGQNVTLSCEQNLNHDAMYWYRQDPGQGLRLIYYSQIVNDFQKGDIAEGYSVSREKKESFPLTVTSAQKNPTAFYLCASSMGGINEQFFGPGTRLTVL.

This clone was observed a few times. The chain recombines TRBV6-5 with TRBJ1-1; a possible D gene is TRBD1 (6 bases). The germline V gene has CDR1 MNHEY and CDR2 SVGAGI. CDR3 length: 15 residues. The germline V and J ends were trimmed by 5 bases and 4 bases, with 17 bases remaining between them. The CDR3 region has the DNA TGTGCCAGCAGTGCACGGAGGGGGGAGGGCACTGAAGCTTTCTTT. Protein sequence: CASSARRGEGTEAFF.

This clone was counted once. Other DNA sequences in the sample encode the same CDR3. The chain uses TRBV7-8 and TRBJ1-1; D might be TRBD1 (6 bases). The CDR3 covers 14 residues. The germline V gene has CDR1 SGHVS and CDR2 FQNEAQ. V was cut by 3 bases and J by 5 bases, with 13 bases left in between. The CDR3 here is CASSLEQGGTEAFF. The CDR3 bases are TGTGCCAGCAGCTTGGAACAGGGAGGGACTGAAGCTTTCTTT. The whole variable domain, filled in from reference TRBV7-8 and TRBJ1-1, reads GAGVSQSPRYKVAKRGQDVALRCDPISGHVSLFWYQQALGQGPEFLTYFQNEAQLDKSGLPSDRFFAERPEGSVSTLKIQRTQQEDSAVYLCASSLEQGGTEAFFGQGTRLTVV.

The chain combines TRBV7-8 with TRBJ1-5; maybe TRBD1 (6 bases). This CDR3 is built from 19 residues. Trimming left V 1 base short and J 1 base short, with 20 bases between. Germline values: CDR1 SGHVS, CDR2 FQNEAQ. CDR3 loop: CASSLEGGWGGGSNQPQHF. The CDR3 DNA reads TGTGCCAGCAGCTTAGAGGGGGGGTGGGGCGGGGGCAGCAATCAGCCCCAGCATTTT.

The CDR3 DNA is TGTGCCAGCAGGGCAGTCTCTTACCGGTGGGAGCAGTACGTC. It codes for CASRAVSYRWEQYV. The gene calls are TRBV2 and TRBJ2-7; the D is unclear. The CDR3 runs 14 residues. Per the germline V gene, CDR1 is SNHLY and CDR2 is FYNNEI. V was shortened by 6 bases and J by 7 bases, with 19 bases between the two germline ends.

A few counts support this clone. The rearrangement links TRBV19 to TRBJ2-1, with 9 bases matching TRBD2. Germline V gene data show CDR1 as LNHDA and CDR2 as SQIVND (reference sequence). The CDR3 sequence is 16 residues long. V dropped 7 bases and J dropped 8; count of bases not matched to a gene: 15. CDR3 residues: CASNAGGGGGLDEQFF. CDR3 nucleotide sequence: TGTGCCAGTAACGCTGGCGGCGGGGGGGGATTGGATGAGCAGTTCTTC.

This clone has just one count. The CDR3 protein is CASSELGAGFYGYTF. The CDR3 DNA sequence: TGTGCCAGCAGTGAATTGGGGGCAGGGTTCTATGGCTACACCTTC. V is TRBV25-1 and J is TRBJ1-2; D may be TRBD1 (6 bases). Germline assignment: CDR1 MGHDK and CDR2 SYGVNS. This CDR3 has 15 amino acids. Trimming removed 1 base at V and 4 bases at J, with 13 bases between.

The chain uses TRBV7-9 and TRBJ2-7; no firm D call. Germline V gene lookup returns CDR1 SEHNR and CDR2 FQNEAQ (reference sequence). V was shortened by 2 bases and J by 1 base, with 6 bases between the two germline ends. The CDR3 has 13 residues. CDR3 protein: CASSLTQSYEQYF. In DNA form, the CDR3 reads TGTGCCAGCAGCTTAACTCAATCCTACGAGCAGTACTTC.

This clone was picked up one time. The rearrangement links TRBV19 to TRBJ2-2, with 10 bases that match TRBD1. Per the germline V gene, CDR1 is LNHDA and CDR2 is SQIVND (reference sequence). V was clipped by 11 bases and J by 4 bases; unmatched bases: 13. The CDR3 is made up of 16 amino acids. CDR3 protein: CAVQRSGTGATGELFF. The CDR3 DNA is TGTGCCGTCCAAAGATCCGGGACAGGGGCCACCGGGGAGCTGTTTTTT.

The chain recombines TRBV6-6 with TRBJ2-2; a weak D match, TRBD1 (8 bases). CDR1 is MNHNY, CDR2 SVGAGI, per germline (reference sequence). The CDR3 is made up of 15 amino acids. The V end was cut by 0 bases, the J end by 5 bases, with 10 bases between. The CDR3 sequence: CASSYSQGGTGELFF. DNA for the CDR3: TGTGCCAGCAGTTACTCACAGGGGGGGACCGGGGAGCTGTTTTTT.

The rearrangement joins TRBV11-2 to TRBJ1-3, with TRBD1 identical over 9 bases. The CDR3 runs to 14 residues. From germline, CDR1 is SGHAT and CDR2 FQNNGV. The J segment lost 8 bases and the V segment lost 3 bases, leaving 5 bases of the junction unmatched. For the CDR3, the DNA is TGTGCCAGCAGCTTTTCGACAGGGGGGGACACCATATATTTT. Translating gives CASSFSTGGDTIYF.

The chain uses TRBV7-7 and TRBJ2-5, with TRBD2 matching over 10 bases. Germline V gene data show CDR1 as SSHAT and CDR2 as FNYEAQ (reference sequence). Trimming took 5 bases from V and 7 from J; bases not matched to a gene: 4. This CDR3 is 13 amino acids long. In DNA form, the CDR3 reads TGTGCCAGCAGCATCACTAGCGGGATGACCCAGTACTTC. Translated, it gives CASSITSGMTQYF. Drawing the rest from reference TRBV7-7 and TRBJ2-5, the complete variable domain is GAGVSQSPRYKVTKRGQDVTLRCDPISSHATLYWYQQALGQGPEFLTYFNYEAQPDKSGLPSDRFSAERPEGSISTLTIQRTEQRDSAMYRCASSITSGMTQYFGPGTRLLVL.

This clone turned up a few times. The chain's CDR3 is CSVELAQAQGSAQHF. CDR3 sequence (DNA): TGCAGCGTTGAACTCGCACAGGCCCAAGGGTCGGCCCAGCATTTT. The chain couples TRBV29-1 to TRBJ1-5; maybe TRBD1 (5 bases). V lost 2 bases, J lost 11 bases, and 22 bases lay in between. This CDR3 has 15 amino acids. The germline CDR1 and CDR2 sequences are SQVTM and ANQGSEA.

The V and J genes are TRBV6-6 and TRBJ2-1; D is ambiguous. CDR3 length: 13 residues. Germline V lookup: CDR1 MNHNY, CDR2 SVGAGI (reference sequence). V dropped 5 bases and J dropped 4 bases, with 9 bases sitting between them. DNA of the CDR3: TGTGCCAGCAGTAGCGTAGAGTACAATGAGCAGTTCTTC. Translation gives CASSSVEYNEQFF.